The 3 T cell receptor beta chains presented below share a single source sample, sequenced in a study of cytotoxic CD8 clonotypes in ibrutinib-treated CLL. Libraries were prepared by immunoSEQ multiplex PCR; TCRdb keeps only in-frame clonotypes and omits some of them. This sample yields some 76,000 clones, of which 70% to 90% are seen a single time; about 40% belongs to the top ten. The sequences come from PBMCs, collected after 24 months of ibrutinib treatment. These receptors all come from a human donor with chronic lymphocytic leukemia.

CDR3: CAWSVEGRDTQYF. The CDR3 nucleotides are TGTGCCTGGAGTGTCGAGGGGCGAGATACGCAGTATTTT. The chain joins TRBV30 to TRBJ2-3; D tentatively fits TRBD1 or TRBD2 (5 bases each). Germline V gene sequence: CDR1 GTSNPN, CDR2 SVGIG (reference sequence). CDR3 size: 13 residues. V shed 0 bases and J shed 5 bases, with 9 bases lying between them.

CDR3 DNA sequence: TGCGCCAGCAGCTTGGACATCACCGGGGAGCTGTTTTTT. It encodes CASSLDITGELFF. The V call is TRBV5-1, the J call TRBJ2-2; D is ambiguous. Germline values: CDR1 SGHRS, CDR2 YFSETQ. The CDR3 totals 13 residues. V was pared by 0 bases and J by 4 bases, with 4 bases between.

The chain combines TRBV4-3 with TRBJ2-1, with D uncertain. The CDR3 has 12 residues. Trimming stripped 4 bases from V and 8 bases from J, with 9 bases between. The germline gives CDR1 LGHNA, CDR2 YSLEER. The CDR3 region has the DNA TGCGCCAGCAGCCGAGACCCCCATGAGCAGTTCTTC. It codes for CASSRDPHEQFF.